These 28 T cell receptor beta chains originate from one sample sequenced in a study of T cell responses to AZD1222 COVID-19 vaccine. TCRdb's copy holds only in-frame clones and misses some; the assay was immunoSEQ multiplex PCR. The data contain 130,000 or so clones, just over 90% of them singletons. Specimen: peripheral blood, collected on day 0 of AZD1222 vaccination. All receptors come from an adult in good health.

J is TRBJ1-5 and V is TRBV2; 8 bases align to TRBD1. V shed 4 bases, J shed 0 bases, and the junction held 5 bases outside the gene matches. Germline CDR1 is SNHLY and CDR2 is FYNNEI. The CDR3 is made up of 16 amino acids. The CDR3, as DNA: TGTGCCAGCAGTGTGGGACAGGACTATAGCAATCAGCCCCAGCATTTT. Translating gives CASSVGQDYSNQPQHF.

V and J are TRBV5-4 and TRBJ1-1; 10 nucleotides match TRBD1. V dropped 3 bases and J dropped 2; count of bases not matched to a gene: 1. The CDR3 runs 14 residues. Germline V gene data show CDR1 as SGHNT and CDR2 as YYREEE (reference sequence). DNA of the CDR3: TGTGCCAGCAGCTGGGACAGGGGTAACACTGAAGCTTTCTTT. Its translation is CASSWDRGNTEAFF. Drawing the rest from reference TRBV5-4 and TRBJ1-1, the complete variable domain is ETGVTQSPTHLIKTRGQQVTLRCSSQSGHNTVSWYQQALGQGPQFIFQYYREEENGRGNFPPRFSGLQFPNYSSELNVNALELDDSALYLCASSWDRGNTEAFFGQGTRLTVV.

The V call is TRBV24-1, the J call TRBJ1-6; D unclear. CDR3 length: 19 amino acids. Germline CDR1 reads KGHDR; CDR2 reads SFDVKD. Trimming pared 6 bases from V and 0 bases from J, leaving 20 bases between. The chain's CDR3 is CATSYPPDGISSYNSPLHF. CDR3 bases: TGTGCCACCAGTTACCCTCCGGACGGGATCAGCTCCTATAATTCACCCCTCCACTTT.

V is TRBV5-5 and J is TRBJ1-5; D is perhaps TRBD1 (5 bases). This CDR3 is 17 amino acids long. Looked up from germline, CDR1 is SGHKS and CDR2 is YYEKEE (reference sequence). V lost 0 bases to trimming and J lost 2 bases, with 15 bases between them. The CDR3: CASSLDGAGSGNQPQHF. CDR3 coding DNA: TGTGCCAGCAGCTTGGATGGGGCAGGGTCGGGCAATCAGCCCCAGCATTTT.

The V gene is TRBV3-1 (or the pseudogene TRBV3-2), the J gene TRBJ1-5, with D tentatively TRBD1 (6 bases). Germline loops: CDR1 LGHDT, CDR2 YNNKEL (reference sequence). The CDR3 length is 16 residues. Trimming took 9 bases from V and 0 from J, leaving 18 bases between them. The CDR3 nucleotides are TGTGCCAGGAGTCAAACAGGGACCCTTAGCAATCAGCCCCAGCATTTT. It is translated as CARSQTGTLSNQPQHF.

This clone was seen a single time. The chain employs TRBV5-6 and TRBJ2-6; 8 nucleotides agree with TRBD1. Trimming removed 4 bases from V and 0 bases from J; junction bases left unmatched: 6. Germline CDR1 and CDR2: SGHDT and YYEEEE. The CDR3 spans 17 residues. The CDR3 region is CASSPGQGFSGANVLTF. The CDR3 DNA reads as TGTGCCAGCAGCCCCGGACAGGGCTTCTCTGGGGCCAACGTCCTGACTTTC.

This sequence joins TRBV6-5 and TRBJ1-2, with 7 bases that match TRBD1. The V gene's germline CDR1 is MNHEY and CDR2 SVGAGI. This CDR3 spans 13 amino acids. The V and J ends lost 5 bases and 8 bases, in that order; junction bases with no gene match: 8. As DNA, the CDR3 is TGTGCCAGCAGTCCGCGACAGGGTAGGGGCTACACCTTC. It encodes CASSPRQGRGYTF.

The CDR3 is CASRRGTGGIQETQYF. For the CDR3, the DNA is TGTGCCAGCAGGCGCGGGACAGGGGGTATCCAAGAGACCCAGTACTTC. The chain links TRBV2 to TRBJ2-5; 11 nucleotides line up with TRBD1. The V gene's germline CDR1 is SNHLY and CDR2 FYNNEI. V lost 6 bases, J lost 1 base, and 7 bases stayed unmatched. This CDR3 region has 16 residues.

Regarding this clone: The sample carries other DNA sequences with the same CDR3. The chain uses TRBV5-1 and TRBJ2-3; D is unresolved. Looked up from germline, CDR1 is SGHRS and CDR2 is YFSETQ. This CDR3 is 14 amino acids long. V lost 0 bases and J 1 base, leaving 6 bases between the germline ends. CDR3 amino acids: CASSLEPGTDTQYF. The CDR3 DNA reads as TGCGCCAGCAGCTTGGAGCCGGGCACAGATACGCAGTATTTT.

This clone was detected once. V and J are TRBV5-1 and TRBJ1-2; D unresolved. The CDR3 is 13 amino acids. Trimming cost V 4 bases and J 3 bases, with 10 bases left between them. Germline V gene data show CDR1 as SGHRS and CDR2 as YFSETQ. The CDR3 region has the DNA TGCGCCAGCAGCCCGGGCTTGGACTATGGCTACACCTTC. Protein sequence: CASSPGLDYGYTF.

The J gene is TRBJ1-1, the V gene TRBV6-5, with a possible D match to TRBD1 (6 bases). The germline gives CDR1 MNHEY, CDR2 SVGAGI. This CDR3 region has 15 residues. The V gene lost 5 bases and the J gene lost 3 bases, with 16 bases spanning the gap. CDR3 coding DNA: TGTGCCAGCAGTCAAACAGGGTTGGGCGACACTGAAGCTTTCTTT. Its protein is CASSQTGLGDTEAFF.

J is TRBJ1-2 and V is TRBV15, with D tentatively TRBD1 (6 bases). Between the trimmed V and J ends, which lost 0 bases and 2 bases, there was a span of 25 bases. CDR1 and CDR2 from the germline V gene are LNHNV and YYDKDF (reference sequence). This CDR3 has 20 amino acids. CDR3 DNA sequence: TGTGCCACCAGCAGAGATGAAGGCTCCTCTCGCGGGGGCGACAACTATGGCTACACCTTC. Translating it yields CATSRDEGSSRGGDNYGYTF.

This clone was found once. The chain joins TRBV27 to TRBJ2-1; D might be TRBD1 (6 bases). Germline V gene sequence: CDR1 MNHEY, CDR2 SMNVEV (reference sequence). CDR3 length equals 12 residues. The ends were cut back, 5 bases at V and 8 bases at J, with 10 bases in the middle. The CDR3 DNA is TGTGCCAGCAGTATCAGGGGTGATGAGCAGTTCTTC. Protein sequence: CASSIRGDEQFF.

This clone was counted a single time. This sequence joins TRBV6-5 and TRBJ2-7; 8 bases are a match to TRBD2. Germline-derived CDR1 and CDR2 are MNHEY and SVGAGI. This CDR3 comprises 15 residues. The trim removed 8 bases at V and 2 bases at J, leaving 11 bases unmatched. CDR3 sequence (DNA): TGTGCCAGCGGTATTGATAGCGGGGTGGCCTACGAGCAGTACTTC. Encoded protein: CASGIDSGVAYEQYF.

This clone was seen a few times. The chain recombines TRBV9 with TRBJ2-1; D gene ambiguous. This CDR3 contains 14 residues. The germline V and J ends were trimmed by 4 bases and 4 bases, with 12 bases remaining between them. CDR1 SGDLS and CDR2 YYNGEE come from the germline V gene. The CDR3 DNA reads as TGTGCCAGCAGCTCTAGGTTGATTTACAATGAGCAGTTCTTC. Encoded protein: CASSSRLIYNEQFF. The whole variable domain, remainder taken from reference TRBV9 and TRBJ2-1, is DSGVTQTPKHLITATGQRVTLRCSPRSGDLSVYWYQQSLDQGLQFLIQYYNGEERAKGNILERFSAQQFPDLHSELNLSSLELGDSALYFCASSSRLIYNEQFFGPGTRLTVL.

In its sample, this clone was seen once. The chain recombines TRBV5-1 with TRBJ1-2; 9 positions agree with TRBD1. The CDR3 length is 15 residues. Trimming took 4 bases from V and 4 from J; bases not matched to a gene: 8. Germline assignment: CDR1 SGHRS and CDR2 YFSETQ. CDR3 loop: CASSQQGARGYGYTF. DNA of the CDR3: TGCGCCAGCAGCCAACAGGGGGCGCGGGGCTATGGCTACACCTTC. The full variable domain, completed using reference TRBV5-1 and TRBJ1-2, is KAGVTQTPRYLIKTRGQQVTLSCSPISGHRSVSWYQQTPGQGLQFLFEYFSETQRNKGNFPGRFSGRQFSNSRSEMNVSTLELGDSALYLCASSQQGARGYGYTFGSGTRLTVV.

The CDR3 DNA is TGTGCCAGCAGCTTCTGGGGTGGGGCCGGACTCTACGAGCAGTACTTC. Protein sequence: CASSFWGGAGLYEQYF. V is TRBV5-6 and J is TRBJ2-7, with D perhaps given as TRBD1 or TRBD2 (5 bases each). Germline-derived CDR1 and CDR2 are SGHDT and YYEEEE. The CDR3 is 16 amino acids. V was clipped by 2 bases and J by 3 bases, with 18 bases between them.

CDR3 DNA sequence: TGTGCCAGCAGCTTAGATCCGTGGACAGACCCTAACTATGGCTACACCTTC. Protein: CASSLDPWTDPNYGYTF. The chain is built from TRBV11-2 and TRBJ1-2; possible D gene TRBD1, 6 bases. The CDR3 runs to 17 residues. In germline, CDR1 is SGHAT, CDR2 FQNNGV. Trimming removed 0 bases at V and 0 bases at J, with 14 bases between. The full variable domain, in which reference TRBV11-2 and TRBJ1-2 provide the parts outside the CDR3, is EAGVAQSPRYKIIEKRQSVAFWCNPISGHATLYWYQQILGQGPKLLIQFQNNGVVDDSQLPKDRFSAERLKGVDSTLKIQPAKLEDSAVYLCASSLDPWTDPNYGYTFGSGTRLTVV.

The V gene is TRBV18, the J gene TRBJ2-4; 10 nucleotides align to TRBD2. The germline gives CDR1 KGHSH, CDR2 LQKENI. J was trimmed by 3 bases and V by 2 bases; bases with no gene match: 4. The CDR3 runs 16 residues. CDR3 sequence (DNA): TGTGCCAGCTCACCATTTAGCGGGGGGATCAAAAACATTCAGTACTTC. Protein product: CASSPFSGGIKNIQYF.

The CDR3 spells CASSQELGHIVINEQYF. CDR3 nucleotides: TGCGCCAGCAGCCAAGAACTAGGGCACATTGTGATAAACGAGCAGTACTTC. The J gene is TRBJ2-7, the V gene TRBV4-3; possible D gene TRBD2, 5 bases. The CDR3 totals 17 residues. Per the germline V gene, CDR1 is LGHNA and CDR2 is YSLEER. V shed 0 bases and J shed 5 bases, with 20 bases lying between them.

The chain joins TRBV18 to TRBJ1-3; TRBD1 is a possible D gene (5 bases). V gave up 5 bases and J gave up 0 bases, with 14 bases separating them. This CDR3 is 16 amino acids long. Germline V gene lookup returns CDR1 KGHSH and CDR2 LQKENI. The CDR3 loop is CASSMGPQHSGNTIYF. CDR3 coding DNA: TGTGCCAGCTCAATGGGACCGCAGCACTCTGGAAACACCATATATTTT.

The chain links TRBV18 to TRBJ1-5; the D gene is possibly TRBD1 (5 bases). Germline V lookup: CDR1 KGHSH, CDR2 LQKENI. This CDR3 has 14 residues. V was trimmed by 3 bases and J by 2 bases, leaving 8 bases between them. As DNA, the CDR3 is TGTGCCAGCTCACCGGGGGTGGGCAATCAGCCCCAGCATTTT. Translation: CASSPGVGNQPQHF.

This clone was picked up one time. This chain connects TRBV3-1 (or the pseudogene TRBV3-2) to TRBJ1-6; D gene uncertain. Germline CDR1 and CDR2: LGHDT and YNNKEL (reference sequence). With 6 bases removed from V and 8 bases from J, the gap between germline ends came to 14 bases. CDR3 length: 14 residues. The CDR3 loop reads CASSMGWGDSPLHF. The DNA of the CDR3 is TGTGCCAGCAGTATGGGGTGGGGTGATTCACCCCTCCACTTT.

The chain uses TRBV6-2 or TRBV6-3 and TRBJ2-5, with D perhaps given as TRBD1 or TRBD2 (5 bases each). V lost 3 bases, J lost 5 bases, and 16 bases lay in between. The CDR3 has 15 amino acids. Germline assignment: CDR1 MNHEY and CDR2 SVGEGT. In DNA form, the CDR3 reads TGTGCCAGCAGTTATAGTCGGTTCAGGGAGGAGACCCAGTACTTC. The encoded protein is CASSYSRFREETQYF.

J is TRBJ2-2 and V is TRBV5-1; weak D call: TRBD2 (5 bases). This CDR3 contains 14 residues. Trimming took 2 bases from V and 2 from J, leaving 7 bases between them. Germline-derived CDR1 and CDR2 are SGHRS and YFSETQ. CDR3 bases: TGCGCCAGCAGCTTCGGGGTTAACACCGGGGAGCTGTTTTTT. It specifies CASSFGVNTGELFF.

The chain combines TRBV27 with TRBJ2-7, with D maybe TRBD2 (6 bases). The ends were cut back, 6 bases at V and 0 bases at J, with 18 bases in the middle. The CDR3 is 16 residues long. Germline-derived CDR1 and CDR2 are MNHEY and SMNVEV (reference sequence). The CDR3 sequence is CASSPTGLSPSYEQYF. In DNA, the CDR3 is TGTGCCAGCAGCCCGACGGGACTCTCACCCTCCTACGAGCAGTACTTC.

The chain couples TRBV5-4 to TRBJ1-1; 8 bases are a match to TRBD1. CDR1 is SGHNT and CDR2 is YYREEE in the germline V gene (reference sequence). After removal of 4 bases from V and 0 bases from J, the junction contained 5 bases not matched to a gene. CDR3 length equals 15 residues. The CDR3 DNA follows: TGTGCCAGCAGCATCGGACAGGGCTTGAACACTGAAGCTTTCTTT. It specifies CASSIGQGLNTEAFF.

The chain couples TRBV27 to TRBJ1-4; D is uncertain. The CDR3 is 16 amino acids. CDR1 and CDR2 from the germline V gene are MNHEY and SMNVEV (reference sequence). Trimming removed 4 bases from V and 5 bases from J, with 17 bases in between. The CDR3 is CASSSSRTYVNEKLFF. The CDR3 nucleotides are TGTGCCAGCAGTTCTTCACGGACGTACGTAAATGAAAAACTGTTTTTT.